This paragraph reports one T cell receptor (beta chain). Profiling relied on immunoSEQ multiplex PCR, and the TCRdb table lists in-frame clones only, not all of them. The sample has over 60,000 clones; 90% to 97% are singletons. The sample originates from a study of T cell changes during pregnancy in multiple sclerosis. Germline values: CDR1 SGHKS, CDR2 YYEKEE (reference sequence). This CDR3 is built from 19 residues. The ends lost 4 bases at V and 9 bases at J; junction bases unmatched: 22. Sequences were derived from CD8+ T cells from peripheral blood mononuclear cells, sampled after pregnancy. The V gene is TRBV5-5, the J gene TRBJ2-1; 10 bases match TRBD2. The sequence was obtained from a female donor with multiple sclerosis, enrolled in a pregnancy study. In DNA, the CDR3 is TGTGCCAGCAGCGGATTTGGTCCAAAGGGAGCGGGAGGGCCCAGTGAGCAGTTCTTC. Translation: CASSGFGPKGAGGPSEQFF.